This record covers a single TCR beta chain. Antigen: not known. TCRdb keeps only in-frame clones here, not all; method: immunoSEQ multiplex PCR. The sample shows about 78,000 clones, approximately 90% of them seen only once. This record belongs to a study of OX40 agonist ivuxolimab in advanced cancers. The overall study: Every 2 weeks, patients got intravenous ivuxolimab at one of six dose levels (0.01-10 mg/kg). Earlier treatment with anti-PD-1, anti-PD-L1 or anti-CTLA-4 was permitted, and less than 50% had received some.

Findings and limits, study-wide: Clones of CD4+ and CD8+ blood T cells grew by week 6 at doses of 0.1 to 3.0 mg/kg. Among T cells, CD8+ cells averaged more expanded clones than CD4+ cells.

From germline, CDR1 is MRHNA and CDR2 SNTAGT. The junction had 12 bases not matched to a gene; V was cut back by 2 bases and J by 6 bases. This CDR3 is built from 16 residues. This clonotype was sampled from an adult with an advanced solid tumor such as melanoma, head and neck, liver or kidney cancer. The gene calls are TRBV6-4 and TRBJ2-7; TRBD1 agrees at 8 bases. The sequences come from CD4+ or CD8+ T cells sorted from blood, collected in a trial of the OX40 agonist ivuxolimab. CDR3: CASSDPPTGQGPEQYF. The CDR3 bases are TGTGCCAGCAGTGACCCTCCGACCGGACAGGGTCCCGAGCAGTACTTC.